These T cell receptor beta chains were read from a single sample in a study of response to subunit inactivated influenza vaccine. TCRdb called the RT-PCR reads again in MiXCR, with one record for every CDR3 protein. The data show about 540,000 distinct CDR3 sequences, under 30% seen once. The same sample was also studied in work on T cells expressing NK-cell markers.

The input for sequencing was CD4+ T cells sorted from PBMCs, taken roughly 12 days after vaccination. All receptors come from a man in his fifties who received an inactivated influenza vaccine. Each CDR3 is given with its conserved first and last residue. The D gene is left open where the match is weak. Size is omitted from some rows. Given values are once, few, many or a class for expanded clones.

clone_size | d_call | j_call | v_call | cdr3_length | cdr3_nt | cdr3_aa
NA | TRBD2 | TRBJ2-1 | TRBV24-1 | 18 | TGTGCCACCAGTGCCCTTGCGCCTAGCGGGAGGGCCCCCAATGAGCAGTTCTTC | CATSALAPSGRAPNEQFF
NA | NA | TRBJ1-2 | TRBV7-2 | 16 | TGTGCCAGCCCCCTGGGGGGGCAAAGAAGTGGCTATGGCTACACCTTC | CASPLGGQRSGYGYTF
NA | TRBD2 | TRBJ2-1 | TRBV6-2/TRBV6-3 | 14 | TGTGCCAGCACCGGACTAGCGGGATTCAATGAGCAGTTCTTC | CASTGLAGFNEQFF
many | NA | TRBJ1-1 | TRBV6-2/TRBV6-3 | 14 | TGTGCCAGCAGTTCCCAGGGACTTGTCACTGAAGCTTTCTTT | CASSSQGLVTEAFF
few | TRBD2 | TRBJ2-1 | TRBV29-1 | 14 | TGCAGCGTTATAGGCGGGAGGGGGTACAATGAGCAGTTCTTC | CSVIGGRGYNEQFF
NA | NA | TRBJ2-1 | TRBV7-2 | 15 | TGTGCCAGCAGCCCGGCAGGGAACACATACAATGAGCAGTTCTTC | CASSPAGNTYNEQFF
NA | NA | TRBJ1-5 | TRBV20-1 | 14 | TGCAGTGCTAGAGATAGGGGTCTAAAGCAGCCCCAGCATTTT | CSARDRGLKQPQHF
NA | TRBD2 | TRBJ2-5 | TRBV3-1 | 17 | TGTGCCAGCAGCCAAGGACTAGCGGGAGTGCGTCAGGAGACCCAGTACTTC | CASSQGLAGVRQETQYF
NA | TRBD1 | TRBJ1-2 | TRBV10-1 | 13 | TGCGCCAGCAGTGTCGGGACAGATTATGGCTACACCTTC | CASSVGTDYGYTF
NA | TRBD2 | TRBJ2-1 | TRBV4-2 | 16 | TGTGCCAGCAGCCAAGTAGAGGCTAGCGGGGGGAATGAGCAGTTCTTC | CASSQVEASGGNEQFF